Given below is one TCR beta chain in context. Its binding antigen is unknown. The sample holds no much larger clone one base away, and base qualities are not on file. V is reduced by 3 bases and J by 1 base, leaving a spacing of 9 bases between them. CDR1 is given as LGHDT and CDR2 as YNNKEL, both from the germline V gene (reference sequence). Inclusive of the bounding cysteine and phenylalanine, the CDR3 is 14 residues long. The entry retains the CDR3 DNA only, 42 bases that are in frame from base 1. This record comes from a study of blood T cell repertoires in COVID-19 (dated by TCRdb to about 2020). Study-level background: The collaborator samples originated in the United States, Italy and Spain and spanned the acute and convalescent phases of COVID-19. The material from the prospective study consisted of cDNA or gDNA derived from T cells, B-cell-depleted T cells, or PBMCs. Subjects who had been exposed to COVID-19, were actively infected with it, or had recovered from it provided the deeply sampled blood TCRbeta repertoires that made up the dataset. A freely available public database, intended as a resource for researchers studying the immune response to SARS-CoV-2, is where the repertoires were released. The samples were drawn from the first 160 participants of the ongoing ImmuneRACE study and from more than 1,000 subjects provided by 6 global collaborators. Nearly every sample came with metadata listing a de-identified subject ID, COVID-19 status, age in years and sex. HLA class I and class II types, where available, came from metadata supplied by the sample provider rather than from assay-based typing.

General findings and caveats noted by the study authors: Clinical and demographic metadata were provided uncurated, with the amount varying by source and participant.

Whole blood was collected in K2EDTA tubes by collaborating institutions according to the institutions' own protocols. Collaborator samples were shipped for TCRbeta analysis as frozen whole blood, isolated PBMCs, or DNA extracted from either sample type. TCRbeta CDR3 regions were amplified from genomic DNA using the immunoSEQ Assay, a bias-controlled multiplex PCR. The authors' pipeline ran thus. The number of nucleated cells in each sample was estimated by amplification of reference gene primers within the assay. Sequence reads were collapsed and filtered to measure the absolute abundance of every unique TCRbeta CDR3 rearrangement. For each sample, productive Simpson clonality was calculated as the square root of Simpson's diversity index across productive rearrangements. In TCRdb, the immuneACCESS table is reduced to in-frame sequences with V and J assigned. These tables do not hold every clone; where another copy was compared, an unresolved V gene accounts for under half, and the others remain unexplained. V, J and clone size derive from that table, while D and trimming were established from the DNA sequence. This sample comprises hundreds of thousands of clones, around 90% of them detected only once. The ten largest clonotypes hold roughly 0.25% of the sample.

The V gene is TRBV3-1 (or the pseudogene TRBV3-2) and the J gene is TRBJ1-1, with no reliable assignment of the D segment. The specimen was peripheral blood. The receptor comes from a woman aged 18-29 years with acute or convalescent COVID-19. The nucleotides are TGTGCCAGCAGCCACATCGGAGCGAACACTGAAGCTTTCTTT. Translated, this gives CASSHIGANTEAFF.